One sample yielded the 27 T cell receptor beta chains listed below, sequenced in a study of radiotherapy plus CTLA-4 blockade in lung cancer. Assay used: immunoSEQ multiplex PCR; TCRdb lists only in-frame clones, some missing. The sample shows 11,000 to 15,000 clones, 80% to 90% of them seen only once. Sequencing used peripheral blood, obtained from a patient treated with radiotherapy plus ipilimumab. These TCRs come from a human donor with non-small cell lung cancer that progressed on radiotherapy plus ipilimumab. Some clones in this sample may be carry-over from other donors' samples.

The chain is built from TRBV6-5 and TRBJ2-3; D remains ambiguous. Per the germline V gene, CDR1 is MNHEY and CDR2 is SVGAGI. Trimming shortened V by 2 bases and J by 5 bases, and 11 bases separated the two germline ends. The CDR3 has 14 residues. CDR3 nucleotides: TGTGCCAGCAGTTACAACCGGGTTAAAGATACGCAGTATTTT. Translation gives CASSYNRVKDTQYF.

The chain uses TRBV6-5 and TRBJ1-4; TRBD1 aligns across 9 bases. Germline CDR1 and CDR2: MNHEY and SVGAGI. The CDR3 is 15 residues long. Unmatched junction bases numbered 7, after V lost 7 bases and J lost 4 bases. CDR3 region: CASIRKGQGNEKLFF. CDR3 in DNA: TGTGCCAGCATCCGTAAGGGACAGGGTAATGAAAAACTGTTTTTT.

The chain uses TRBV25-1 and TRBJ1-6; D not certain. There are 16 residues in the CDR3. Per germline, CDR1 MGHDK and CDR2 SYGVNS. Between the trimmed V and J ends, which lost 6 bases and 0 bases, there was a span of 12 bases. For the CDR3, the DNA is TGTGCCAGCAGGGAAGGTGGCGGCTCCTATAATTCACCCCTCCACTTT. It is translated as CASREGGGSYNSPLHF.

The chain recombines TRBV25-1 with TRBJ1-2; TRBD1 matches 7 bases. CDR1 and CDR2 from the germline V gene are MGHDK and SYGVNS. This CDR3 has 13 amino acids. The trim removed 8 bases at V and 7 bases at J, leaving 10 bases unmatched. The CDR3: CASGVTGDAGYTF. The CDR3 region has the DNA TGTGCCAGCGGAGTAACAGGGGACGCTGGCTACACCTTC.

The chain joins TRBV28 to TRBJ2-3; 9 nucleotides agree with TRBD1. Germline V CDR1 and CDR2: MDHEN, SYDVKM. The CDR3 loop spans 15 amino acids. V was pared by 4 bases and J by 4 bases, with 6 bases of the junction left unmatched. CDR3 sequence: CASSSSGQGSDTQYF. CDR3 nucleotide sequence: TGTGCCAGCAGTTCCTCGGGACAGGGATCAGATACGCAGTATTTT.

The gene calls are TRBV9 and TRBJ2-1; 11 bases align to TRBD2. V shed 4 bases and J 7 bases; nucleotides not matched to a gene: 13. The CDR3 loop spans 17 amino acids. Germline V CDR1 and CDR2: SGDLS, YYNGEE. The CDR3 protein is CASSSPGLAVRGNEQFF. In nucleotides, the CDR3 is TGTGCCAGCAGCTCCCCGGGACTAGCGGTTAGGGGGAATGAGCAGTTCTTC.

In DNA form, the CDR3 reads TGTGCCAGCAGTTCGACACCCCCCTCCTACGAGCAGTACTTC. This codes for CASSSTPPSYEQYF. The gene calls are TRBV7-8 and TRBJ2-7; no clear D gene. The CDR3 extends over 14 amino acids. Trimming stripped 6 bases from V and 0 bases from J, with 12 bases between. Germline-derived CDR1 and CDR2 are SGHVS and FQNEAQ.

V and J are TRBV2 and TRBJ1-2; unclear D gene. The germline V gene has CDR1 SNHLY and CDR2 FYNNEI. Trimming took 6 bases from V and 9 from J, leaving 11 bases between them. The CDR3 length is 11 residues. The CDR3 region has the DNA TGTGCCAGCAGACTAGAACAGAGCTACACCTTC. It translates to CASRLEQSYTF.

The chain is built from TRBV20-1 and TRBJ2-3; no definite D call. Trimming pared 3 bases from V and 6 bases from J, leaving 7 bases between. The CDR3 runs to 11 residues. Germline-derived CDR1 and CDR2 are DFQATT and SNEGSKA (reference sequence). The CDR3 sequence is CSARIGDTQYF. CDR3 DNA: TGCAGTGCTAGGATCGGTGATACGCAGTATTTT.

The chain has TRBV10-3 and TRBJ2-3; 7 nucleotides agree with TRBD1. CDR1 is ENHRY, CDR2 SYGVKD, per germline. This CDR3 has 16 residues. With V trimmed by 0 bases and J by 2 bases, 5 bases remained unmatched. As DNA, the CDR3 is TGTGCCATCAGTGAGTCAGGAACAGGGGACACAGATACGCAGTATTTT. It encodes CAISESGTGDTDTQYF.

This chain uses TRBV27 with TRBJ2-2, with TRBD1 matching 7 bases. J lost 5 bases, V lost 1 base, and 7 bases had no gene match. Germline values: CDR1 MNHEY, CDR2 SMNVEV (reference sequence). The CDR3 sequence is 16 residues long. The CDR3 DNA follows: TGTGCCAGCAGTTTATTTTCGGGACAGCAGACCGGGGAGCTGTTTTTT. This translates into CASSLFSGQQTGELFF.

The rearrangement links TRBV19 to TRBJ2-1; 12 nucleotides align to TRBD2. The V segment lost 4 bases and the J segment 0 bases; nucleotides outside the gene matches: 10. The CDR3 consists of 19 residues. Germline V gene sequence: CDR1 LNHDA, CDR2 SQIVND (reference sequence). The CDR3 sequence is CASSRRASGGASSYNEQFF. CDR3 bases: TGTGCCAGTAGTAGGCGAGCTAGCGGGGGGGCAAGCTCCTACAATGAGCAGTTCTTC.

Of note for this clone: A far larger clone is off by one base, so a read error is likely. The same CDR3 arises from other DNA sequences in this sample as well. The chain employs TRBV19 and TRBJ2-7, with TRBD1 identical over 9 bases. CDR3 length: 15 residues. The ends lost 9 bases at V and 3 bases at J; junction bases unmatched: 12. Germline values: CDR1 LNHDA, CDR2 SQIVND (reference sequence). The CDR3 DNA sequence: TGTGCCAGCAGCGACGGGACAGGGTTAATCTACGAGCAGTACTTC. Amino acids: CASSDGTGLIYEQYF.

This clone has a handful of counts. CDR3 protein: CAWSVGHRSGNTIYF. Written as DNA, the CDR3 is TGTGCCTGGAGTGTTGGACACCGCTCTGGAAACACCATATATTTT. This chain connects TRBV30 to TRBJ1-3, with D possibly matching TRBD1 (5 bases). Per germline, CDR1 GTSNPN and CDR2 SVGIG (reference sequence). This CDR3 spans 15 amino acids. The V end was cut by 0 bases, the J end by 0 bases, with 9 bases between.

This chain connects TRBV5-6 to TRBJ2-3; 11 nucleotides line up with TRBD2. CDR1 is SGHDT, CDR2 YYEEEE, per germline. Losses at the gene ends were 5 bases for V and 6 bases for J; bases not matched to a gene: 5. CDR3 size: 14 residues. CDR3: CASRPTSGVDTQYF. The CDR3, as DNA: TGTGCCAGCAGACCGACTAGCGGGGTTGATACGCAGTATTTT. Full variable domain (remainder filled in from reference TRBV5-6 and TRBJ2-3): DAGVTQSPTHLIKTRGQQVTLRCSPKSGHDTVSWYQQALGQGPQFIFQYYEEEERQRGNFPDRFSGHQFPNYSSELNVNALLLGDSALYLCASRPTSGVDTQYFGPGTRLTVL.

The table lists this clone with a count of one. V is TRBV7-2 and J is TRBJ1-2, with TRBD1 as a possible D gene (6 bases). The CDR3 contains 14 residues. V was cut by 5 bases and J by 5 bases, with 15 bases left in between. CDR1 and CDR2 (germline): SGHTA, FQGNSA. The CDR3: CASSQGQRLYGYTF. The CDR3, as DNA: TGTGCCAGCAGCCAGGGACAACGCCTTTATGGCTACACCTTC.

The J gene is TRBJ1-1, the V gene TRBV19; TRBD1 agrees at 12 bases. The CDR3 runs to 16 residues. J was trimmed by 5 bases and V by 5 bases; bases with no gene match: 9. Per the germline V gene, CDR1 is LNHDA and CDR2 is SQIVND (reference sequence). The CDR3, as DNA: TGTGCCAGTAGTGAGCCATCGGGACAGGGGGCAACTGAAGCTTTCTTT. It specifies CASSEPSGQGATEAFF.

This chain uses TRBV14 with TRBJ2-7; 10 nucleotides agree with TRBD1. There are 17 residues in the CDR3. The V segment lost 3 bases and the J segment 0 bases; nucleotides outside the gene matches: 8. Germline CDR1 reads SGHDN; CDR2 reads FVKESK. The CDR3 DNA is TGTGCCAGCAGCCACCCCCCGGGACAGGGGAGCTCCTACGAGCAGTACTTC. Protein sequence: CASSHPPGQGSSYEQYF.

CDR3 nucleotides: TGTGCCAGCAGTTACTCAGAGGGGGTGAGGATTGAGCAGTTCTTC. Translating it yields CASSYSEGVRIEQFF. The chain combines TRBV6-5 with TRBJ2-1, with D possibly being TRBD1 (6 bases). The germline CDR1 and CDR2 sequences are MNHEY and SVGAGI. V lost 0 bases and J lost 9, with 15 bases in between. This CDR3 is built from 15 residues.

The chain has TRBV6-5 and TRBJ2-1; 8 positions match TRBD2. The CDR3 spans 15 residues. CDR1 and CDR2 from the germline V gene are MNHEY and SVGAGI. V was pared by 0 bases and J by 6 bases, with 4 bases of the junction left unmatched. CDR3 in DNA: TGTGCCAGCAGTTACTCAGGGACTAGATTCAATGAGCAGTTCTTC. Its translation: CASSYSGTRFNEQFF.

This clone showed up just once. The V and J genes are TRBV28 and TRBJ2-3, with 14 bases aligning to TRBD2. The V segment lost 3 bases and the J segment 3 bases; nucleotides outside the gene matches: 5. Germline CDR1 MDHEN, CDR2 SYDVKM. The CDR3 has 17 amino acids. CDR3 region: CASSFAGLAGVTDTQYF. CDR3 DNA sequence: TGTGCCAGCAGTTTTGCGGGACTAGCGGGAGTTACAGATACGCAGTATTTT.

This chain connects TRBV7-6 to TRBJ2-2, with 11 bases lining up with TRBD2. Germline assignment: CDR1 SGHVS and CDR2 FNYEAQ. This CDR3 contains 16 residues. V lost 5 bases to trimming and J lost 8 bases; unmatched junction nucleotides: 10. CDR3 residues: CASSPTSGSHRGELFF. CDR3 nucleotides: TGTGCCAGCAGCCCCACTAGCGGGAGCCATAGGGGGGAGCTGTTTTTT.

CDR3 sequence (DNA): TGTGCCAGCAGTGCTAGTAGCACAGATACGCAGTATTTT. This sequence encodes CASSASSTDTQYF. The chain is built from TRBV6-4 and TRBJ2-3; D remains unclear. In germline, CDR1 is MRHNA, CDR2 SNTAGT. CDR3 length: 13 residues. V was clipped by 4 bases and J by 0 bases, with 5 bases between them.

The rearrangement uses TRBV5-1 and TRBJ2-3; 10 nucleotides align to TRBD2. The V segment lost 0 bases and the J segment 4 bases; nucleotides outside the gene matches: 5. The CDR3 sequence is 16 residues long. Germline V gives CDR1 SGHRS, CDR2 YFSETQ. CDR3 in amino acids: CASSLGLAGVPDTQYF. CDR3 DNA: TGCGCCAGCAGCTTGGGACTAGCGGGTGTACCAGATACGCAGTATTTT.

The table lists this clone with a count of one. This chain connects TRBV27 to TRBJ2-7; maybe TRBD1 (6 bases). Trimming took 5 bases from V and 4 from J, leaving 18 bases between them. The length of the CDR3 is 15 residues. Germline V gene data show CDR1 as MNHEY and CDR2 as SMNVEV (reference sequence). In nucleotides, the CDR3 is TGTGCCAGCAGTCCTCGGACAGCGAGATCTTACGAGCAGTACTTC. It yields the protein CASSPRTARSYEQYF.

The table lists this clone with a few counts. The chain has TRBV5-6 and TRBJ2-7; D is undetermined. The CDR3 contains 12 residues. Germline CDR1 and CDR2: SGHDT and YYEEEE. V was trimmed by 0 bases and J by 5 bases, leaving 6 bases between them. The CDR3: CASSLVSDEQYF. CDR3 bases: TGTGCCAGCAGCTTGGTCAGTGACGAGCAGTACTTC.

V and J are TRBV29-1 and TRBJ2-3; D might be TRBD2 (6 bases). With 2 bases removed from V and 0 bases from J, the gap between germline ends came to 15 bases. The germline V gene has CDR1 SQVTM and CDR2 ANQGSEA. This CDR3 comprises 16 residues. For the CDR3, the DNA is TGCAGCGTTGAATTTGGTGTAGCGGTAAGCACAGATACGCAGTATTTT. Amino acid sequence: CSVEFGVAVSTDTQYF.